This is a list of T cell receptor beta chains from one sample in a study of blood T cell repertoires in COVID-19. TCRdb keeps only in-frame clones here, not all; method: immunoSEQ multiplex PCR. The table shows some 250,000 clones, with roughly 80% occurring only once. The specimen was peripheral blood. The origin of the receptors is a woman between 55 and 75 years old with active or convalescent COVID-19. Each CDR3 is given with its conserved first and last residue. Each record gives: V gene, J gene, D gene, CDR3 length, clone size, CDR3 DNA, CDR3 protein. D genes are given only for firm matches. Size tells how often a clone was seen (once, few, many) or the class of an expanded clone, and some rows leave it out.

TRBV11-2	TRBJ2-2	.	16	few	TGTGCCAGCAGCTTCCAGCAGGGTTCTAACACCGGGGAGCTGTTTTTT	CASSFQQGSNTGELFF
TRBV25-1	TRBJ2-3	TRBD2	17	few	TGTGCCAGCAGTGATCGGAGGGGTAGCGGGGGGGTAGATACGCAGTATTTT	CASSDRRGSGGVDTQYF
TRBV10-3	TRBJ1-2	TRBD1	13	.	TGTGCCATCAGTGAGGACAGGGTCTATGGCTACACCTTC	CAISEDRVYGYTF
TRBV18	TRBJ1-2	TRBD1	15	.	TGTGCCAGCTCACCACCTGCCGGGACAGATTATGGCTACACCTTC	CASSPPAGTDYGYTF
TRBV5-1	TRBJ1-1	TRBD1	18	.	TGCGCCAGCAGCTTGGTATTCGAGTACAGGGGGCGCGGGACTGAAGCTTTCTTT	CASSLVFEYRGRGTEAFF
TRBV11-1	TRBJ2-7	.	14	.	TGTGCCAGCAGCTCTCTGGGCCGGGGATACGAGCAGTACTTC	CASSSLGRGYEQYF
TRBV19	TRBJ1-1	.	16	.	TGTGCCAGTAGTACACAGGGACCCCTCATGAACACTGAAGCTTTCTTT	CASSTQGPLMNTEAFF
TRBV3-1/TRBV3-2	TRBJ2-5	TRBD1	15	.	TGTGCCAGCAGCCTGCTGAGGGGACAGAAAGAGACCCAGTACTTC	CASSLLRGQKETQYF
TRBV5-1	TRBJ2-2	TRBD2	17	once	TGCGCCAGCAGCTGGGGACTAGCGGGGGGAAACACCGGGGAGCTGTTTTTT	CASSWGLAGGNTGELFF
TRBV11-2	TRBJ1-4	.	15	.	TGTGCCAGCAGCTTGATACTTGCAACTAATGAAAAACTGTTTTTT	CASSLILATNEKLFF